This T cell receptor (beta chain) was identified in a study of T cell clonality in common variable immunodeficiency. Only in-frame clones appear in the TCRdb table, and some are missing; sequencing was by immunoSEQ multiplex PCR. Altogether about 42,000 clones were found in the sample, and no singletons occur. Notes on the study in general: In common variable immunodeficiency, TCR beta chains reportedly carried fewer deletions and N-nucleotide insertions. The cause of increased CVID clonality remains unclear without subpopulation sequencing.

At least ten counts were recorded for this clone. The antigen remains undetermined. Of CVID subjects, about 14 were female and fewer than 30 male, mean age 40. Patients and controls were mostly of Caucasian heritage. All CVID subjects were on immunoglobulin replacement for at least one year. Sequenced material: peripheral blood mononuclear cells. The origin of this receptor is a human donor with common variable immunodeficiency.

The CDR3 here is CAWSKPGLGADTQYF. The CDR3 DNA, read in part, is TGTGCCTGGAGTAAGCCGGGACTAGGTGCAGATACG. The V gene is TRBV30, the J gene TRBJ2-3; TRBD2 matches 8 bases. The read ends 3 residues early relative to the CDR3; the germline J gene fills the gap. Trimming removed 2 bases from V and 4 bases from J; junction bases left unmatched: 8. Germline V gene data show CDR1 as GTSNPN and CDR2 as SVGIG (reference sequence). CDR3 size: 15 residues.